A selection of T cell receptor beta chains follows, all from one sample in a study of cytomegalovirus exposure and HLA in healthy donors. The method was immunoSEQ multiplex PCR; TCRdb's version includes in-frame clones alone and lacks a portion of them. In the table there are 150,000 to 200,000 clones, roughly 87% of which are singletons. The sample comprised PBMCs. Receptors were obtained from a woman aged 45-65 years in good health and CMV-seronegative. The CDR3 runs from the conserved cysteine through the conserved F or W. Each record gives: D gene, V gene, clone size, J gene, CDR3 protein, CDR3 DNA. A D gene is named only where the DNA matches it firmly. For some rows the clone size is stated as once, few or many, or as a class when expanded; others skip it.

>NA|TRBV5-6|few|TRBJ1-4
CASSWGGLNEKLFF
TGTGCCAGCTCCTGGGGGGGCTTGAATGAAAAACTGTTTTTT
>TRBD1|TRBV6-1|NA|TRBJ1-5
CASSTRQGSQPQHF
TGTGCCAGCAGTACGAGACAGGGTAGTCAGCCCCAGCATTTT
>NA|TRBV19|NA|TRBJ2-7
CASSTLGVSYEQYF
TGTGCCAGTAGTACACTCGGGGTCTCCTACGAGCAGTACTTC
>TRBD2|TRBV5-1|NA|TRBJ2-2
CASSRDGTSQPGELFF
TGCGCCAGCAGCCGGGATGGGACTAGCCAGCCCGGGGAGCTGTTTTTT
>NA|TRBV5-1|NA|TRBJ2-6
CASSLTVSGANVLTF
TGCGCCAGCAGCTTGACAGTTTCTGGGGCCAACGTCCTGACTTTC
>TRBD2|TRBV15|NA|TRBJ2-2
CATSMLQRESLFF
TGTGCCACCAGCATGCTCCAGCGGGAATCGCTGTTTTTT
>TRBD2|TRBV28|NA|TRBJ2-1
CASSQTLTSGRALLQFF
TGTGCCAGCAGTCAGACACTGACTAGCGGGAGGGCCTTGTTGCAGTTCTTC
>NA|TRBV18|NA|TRBJ2-1
CASSPYGSYNEQFF
TGTGCCAGCTCACCATACGGCTCCTACAATGAGCAGTTCTTC
>NA|TRBV19|once|TRBJ2-3
CASSTGYWTDTQYF
TGTGCCAGTAGTACAGGGTATTGGACAGATACGCAGTATTTT
>NA|TRBV19|NA|TRBJ1-1
CASRANEDTEAFF
TGTGCCAGTAGGGCTAATGAGGACACTGAAGCTTTCTTT
>TRBD2|TRBV27|NA|TRBJ2-3
CASSWGGFTDTQYF
TGTGCCAGCAGTTGGGGGGGGTTCACAGATACGCAGTATTTT
>NA|TRBV6-8|NA|TRBJ2-2
CASSSNRRGFFLGELFF
TGTGCCAGCAGTTCCAACCGCAGGGGTTTTTTTTTAGGGGAGCTGTTTTTT
>TRBD2|TRBV11-3|NA|TRBJ2-1
CASSLGSYSGQSYNEQFF
TGTGCCAGCAGCTTAGGGTCTTATAGCGGGCAATCCTACAATGAGCAGTTCTTC
>NA|TRBV28|NA|TRBJ1-1
CASSSHMNTEAFF
TGTGCCAGCAGTTCCCACATGAACACTGAAGCTTTCTTT
>NA|TRBV29-1|NA|TRBJ2-7
CSVEVTVGYSYEQYF
TGCAGCGTTGAAGTAACAGTCGGCTACTCCTACGAGCAGTACTTC
>NA|TRBV4-1|NA|TRBJ2-7
CASSQAGQLSSYEQYF
TGCGCCAGCAGCCAGGCTGGACAACTCAGTTCCTACGAGCAGTACTTC
>NA|TRBV4-2|NA|TRBJ2-2
CASSQDAGVYTGELFF
TGTGCCAGCAGCCAAGATGCCGGGGTCTACACCGGGGAGCTGTTTTTT
>TRBD1|TRBV5-6|NA|TRBJ2-4
CASNQNRGLRNIQYF
TGTGCCAGCAACCAAAACAGGGGGCTTAGAAACATTCAGTACTTC
>NA|TRBV28|once|TRBJ1-5
CASNWSPNQPQHF
TGTGCCAGCAATTGGAGCCCGAATCAGCCCCAGCATTTT
>TRBD2|TRBV11-2|NA|TRBJ2-3
CASRRTSGSSYTQYF
TGTGCCAGCAGGAGAACTAGCGGGAGTTCTTATACGCAGTATTTT
>TRBD1|TRBV7-9|NA|TRBJ1-5
CASSRTGKNQPQHF
TGTGCCAGCAGCCGGACAGGGAAGAATCAGCCCCAGCATTTT
>NA|TRBV6-9|NA|TRBJ2-1
CASSLREINNEQFF
TGTGCCAGCAGCCTCAGGGAAATCAACAATGAGCAGTTCTTC
>NA|TRBV5-1|NA|TRBJ2-5
CASSLQGSETQYF
TGCGCCAGCAGCTTACAGGGCTCTGAGACCCAGTACTTC
>TRBD1|TRBV4-2|few|TRBJ2-7
CASSQEDRVIGEQYF
TGTGCCAGCAGCCAAGAGGACAGGGTGATTGGAGAGCAGTACTTC
>NA|TRBV19|few|TRBJ2-3
CASSRQGGSPDTQYF
TGTGCCAGTAGCCGGCAGGGGGGTTCACCGGATACGCAGTATTTT
>TRBD2|TRBV9|NA|TRBJ2-5
CASSPGLAGPQETQYF
TGTGCCAGCAGCCCTGGACTAGCCGGACCCCAAGAGACCCAGTACTTC
>TRBD1|TRBV10-3|NA|TRBJ2-1
CAISDGTGRKNEQFF
TGTGCCATCAGTGATGGGACAGGGAGGAAAAATGAGCAGTTCTTC
>TRBD1|TRBV2|NA|TRBJ2-7
CASSSPGQGAYEQYF
TGTGCCAGCAGTTCCCCGGGACAGGGGGCCTACGAGCAGTACTTC
>NA|TRBV9|NA|TRBJ2-5
CASSALAEETQYF
TGTGCCAGCAGCGCTTTAGCGGAGGAGACCCAGTACTTC
>TRBD2|TRBV7-9|NA|TRBJ2-2
CASSPLAGTTGELFF
TGTGCCAGCAGCCCCCTAGCGGGGACCACCGGGGAGCTGTTTTTT
>TRBD1|TRBV18|NA|TRBJ2-1
CASSPTGDSYNEQFF
TGTGCCAGCTCCCCAACAGGGGACTCCTACAATGAGCAGTTCTTC
>TRBD2|TRBV25-1|NA|TRBJ2-1
CASSDLGAGNNEQFF
TGTGCCAGCAGTGACCTTGGAGCGGGGAACAATGAGCAGTTCTTC
>TRBD1|TRBV28|NA|TRBJ1-2
CASKTDRGESYTF
TGTGCCAGCAAAACGGACAGGGGGGAGAGCTACACCTTC
>TRBD2|TRBV5-1|few|TRBJ2-3
CASRWGLAGVEEADTQYF
TGCGCCAGCCGGTGGGGGCTAGCGGGAGTTGAGGAGGCAGATACGCAGTATTTT
>NA|TRBV9|NA|TRBJ2-1
CASRSGTTYNEQFF
TGTGCCAGCAGGTCCGGGACAACCTACAATGAGCAGTTCTTC
>TRBD1|TRBV5-1|NA|TRBJ1-1
CASSSGQGNTEAFF
TGCGCCAGCAGCTCCGGACAGGGAAACACTGAAGCTTTCTTT
>NA|TRBV28|NA|TRBJ2-1
CASYRGAGDNEQFF
TGTGCCAGCTATCGGGGGGCCGGAGACAATGAGCAGTTCTTC
>NA|TRBV7-6|once|TRBJ2-5
CASSQGTTQYF
TGTGCCAGCAGCCAGGGTACGACCCAGTACTTC
>TRBD1|TRBV27|NA|TRBJ1-4
CASSFRTGGEKLFF
TGTGCCAGCAGTTTCCGGACAGGGGGAGAAAAACTGTTTTTT
>NA|TRBV9|NA|TRBJ2-7
CASSETVQVSTSEQYF
TGTGCCAGCAGCGAGACCGTACAAGTATCTACGAGCGAGCAGTACTTC
>TRBD1|TRBV10-3|NA|TRBJ2-1
CAIGGQGKGDEQFF
TGTGCCATCGGAGGACAGGGAAAGGGGGATGAGCAGTTCTTC
>TRBD2|TRBV28|NA|TRBJ2-1
CASSLGLAGGGHEQFF
TGTGCCAGCAGTTTAGGACTAGCGGGAGGCGGTCATGAGCAGTTCTTC
>NA|TRBV25-1|once|TRBJ2-6
CASSGASGANVLTF
TGTGCCAGCAGTGGAGCGTCTGGGGCCAACGTCCTGACTTTC
>TRBD2|TRBV28|NA|TRBJ2-1
CASSGTSGRLDEQFF
TGTGCCAGCAGTGGGACTAGCGGGAGATTGGATGAGCAGTTCTTC
>TRBD2|TRBV2|NA|TRBJ2-7
CASRPLAGALEQYF
TGTGCCAGCAGACCACTAGCGGGAGCTCTCGAGCAGTACTTC
>TRBD2|TRBV2|NA|TRBJ2-7
CASGGTSGYEQYF
TGTGCCAGTGGGGGGACTAGCGGCTACGAGCAGTACTTC
>TRBD1|TRBV7-9|NA|TRBJ1-1
CASSSSILTGTGVSFF
TGTGCCAGCAGCTCCTCCATTCTTACCGGGACAGGGGTTTCTTTCTTT
>NA|TRBV7-7|once|TRBJ1-2
CASSPFLGALYGYTF
TGTGCTAGCAGCCCCTTTCTCGGTGCCCTTTATGGCTACACCTTC
>TRBD2|TRBV18|NA|TRBJ2-3
CASSPRGAGGTDTQYF
TGTGCCAGCTCACCTCGGGGAGCGGGGGGCACAGATACGCAGTATTTT
>NA|TRBV4-3|NA|TRBJ1-6
CASSQLNRVGSPLHF
TGCGCCAGCAGCCAACTAAACAGGGTGGGTTCACCCCTCCACTTT
>NA|TRBV6-5|NA|TRBJ1-4
CASSYSMGAEKLFF
TGTGCCAGCAGTTACTCGATGGGGGCCGAAAAACTGTTTTTT
>NA|TRBV19|once|TRBJ2-5
CASSIQGVQETQYF
TGTGCCAGTAGTATCCAGGGTGTTCAAGAGACCCAGTACTTC
>NA|TRBV29-1|NA|TRBJ1-4
CSVDLPRVNEKLFF
TGCAGCGTTGATTTGCCCAGGGTTAATGAAAAACTGTTTTTT
>NA|TRBV6-5|once|TRBJ2-7
CASSYSPVDKQYF
TGTGCCAGCAGTTACTCTCCGGTAGATAAGCAGTACTTC
>TRBD1|TRBV30|NA|TRBJ2-1
CAWRQAGGWEQFF
TGTGCCTGGAGGCAAGCAGGGGGCTGGGAGCAGTTCTTC
>NA|TRBV25-1|NA|TRBJ1-4
CASSEYTVPLATNEKLFF
TGTGCCAGCAGTGAATATACGGTACCCCTTGCAACTAATGAAAAACTGTTTTTT
>NA|TRBV5-4|NA|TRBJ2-4
CASSPVGGPKNIQYF
TGTGCCAGCAGCCCGGTGGGGGGGCCAAAAAACATTCAGTACTTC